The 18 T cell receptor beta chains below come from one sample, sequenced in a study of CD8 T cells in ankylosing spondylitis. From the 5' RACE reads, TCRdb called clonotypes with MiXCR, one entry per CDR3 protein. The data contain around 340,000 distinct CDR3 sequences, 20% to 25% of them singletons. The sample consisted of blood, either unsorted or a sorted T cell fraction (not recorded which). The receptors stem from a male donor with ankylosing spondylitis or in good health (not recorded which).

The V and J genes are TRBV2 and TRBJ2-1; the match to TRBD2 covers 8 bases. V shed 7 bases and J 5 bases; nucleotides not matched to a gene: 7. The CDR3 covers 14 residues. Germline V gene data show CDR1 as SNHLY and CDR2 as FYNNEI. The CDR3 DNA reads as TGTGCCAGCATACGCGGGGGGCTCAACAATGAGCAGTTCTTC. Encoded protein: CASIRGGLNNEQFF.

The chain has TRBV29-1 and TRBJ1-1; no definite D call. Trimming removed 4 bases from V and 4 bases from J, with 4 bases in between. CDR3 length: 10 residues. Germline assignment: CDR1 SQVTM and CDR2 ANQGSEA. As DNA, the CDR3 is TGCAGCGTTGGTCTCACTGAAGCTTTCTTT. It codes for CSVGLTEAFF.

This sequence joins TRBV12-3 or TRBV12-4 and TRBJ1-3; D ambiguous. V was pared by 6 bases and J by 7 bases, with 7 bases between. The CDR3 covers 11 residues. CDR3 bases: TGTGCCAGCAGCGCCTGGAACACCATATATTTT. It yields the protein CASSAWNTIYF.

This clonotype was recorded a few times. As DNA, the CDR3 is TGTGCCATCAGTGAGGAAGATTGGGAGCAGTACTTC. Amino acid sequence: CAISEEDWEQYF. The chain recombines TRBV10-3 with TRBJ2-7; D remains unclear. Trimming pared 2 bases from V and 7 bases from J, leaving 9 bases between. The V gene's germline CDR1 is ENHRY and CDR2 SYGVKD. This CDR3 comprises 12 residues.

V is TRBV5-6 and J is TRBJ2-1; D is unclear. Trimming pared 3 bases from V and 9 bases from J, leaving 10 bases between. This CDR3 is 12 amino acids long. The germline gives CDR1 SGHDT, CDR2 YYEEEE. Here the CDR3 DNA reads TGTGCCAGCAGCTCGGCGGTGGGTGAGCAGTTCTTC. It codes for CASSSAVGEQFF.

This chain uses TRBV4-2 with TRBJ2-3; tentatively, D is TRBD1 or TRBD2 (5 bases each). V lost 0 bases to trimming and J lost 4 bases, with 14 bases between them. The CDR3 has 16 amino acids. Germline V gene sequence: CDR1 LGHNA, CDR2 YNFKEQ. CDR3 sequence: CASSQERDLPPDTQYF. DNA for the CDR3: TGTGCCAGCAGCCAAGAAAGGGACCTACCCCCAGATACGCAGTATTTT.

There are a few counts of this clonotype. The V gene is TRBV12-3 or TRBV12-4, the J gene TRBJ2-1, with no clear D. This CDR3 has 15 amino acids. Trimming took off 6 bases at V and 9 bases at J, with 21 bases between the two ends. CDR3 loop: CASRRAVYSQAEQFF. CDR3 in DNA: TGTGCCAGCAGAAGGGCCGTGTATAGCCAGGCTGAGCAGTTCTTC.

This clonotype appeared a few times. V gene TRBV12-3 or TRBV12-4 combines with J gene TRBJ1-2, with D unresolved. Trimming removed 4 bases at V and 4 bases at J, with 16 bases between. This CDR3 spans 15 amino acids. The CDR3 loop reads CASSYDGIDAYGYTF. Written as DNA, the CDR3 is TGTGCCAGCAGTTATGATGGAATAGACGCCTATGGCTACACCTTC.

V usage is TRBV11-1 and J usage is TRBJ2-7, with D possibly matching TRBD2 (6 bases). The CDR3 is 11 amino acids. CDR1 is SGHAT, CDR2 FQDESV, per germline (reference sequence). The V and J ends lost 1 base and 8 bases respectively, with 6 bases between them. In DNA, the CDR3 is TGTGCCAGCAGCTTAGGGACTAAGCAGTACTTC. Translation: CASSLGTKQYF.

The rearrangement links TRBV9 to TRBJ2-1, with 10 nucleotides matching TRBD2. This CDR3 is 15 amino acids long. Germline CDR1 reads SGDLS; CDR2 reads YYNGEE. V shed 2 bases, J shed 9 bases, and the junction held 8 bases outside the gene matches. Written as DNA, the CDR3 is TGTGCCAGCAGCGTGAGCGGGGGGGCTCGTGGTGAGCAGTTCTTC. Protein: CASSVSGGARGEQFF. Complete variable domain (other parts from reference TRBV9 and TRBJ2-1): DSGVTQTPKHLITATGQRVTLRCSPRSGDLSVYWYQQSLDQGLQFLIQYYNGEERAKGNILERFSAQQFPDLHSELNLSSLELGDSALYFCASSVSGGARGEQFFGPGTRLTVL.

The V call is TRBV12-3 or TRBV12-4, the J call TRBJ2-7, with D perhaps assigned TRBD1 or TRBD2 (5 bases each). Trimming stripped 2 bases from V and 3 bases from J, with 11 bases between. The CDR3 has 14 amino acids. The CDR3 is CASSLWDRHYEQYF. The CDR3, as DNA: TGTGCCAGCAGTTTATGGGACCGACACTACGAGCAGTACTTC.

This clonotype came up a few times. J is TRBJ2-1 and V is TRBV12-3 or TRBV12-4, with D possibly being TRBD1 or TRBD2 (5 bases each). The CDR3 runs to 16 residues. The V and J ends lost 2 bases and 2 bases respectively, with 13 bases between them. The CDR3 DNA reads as TGTGCCAGCAGTTTATATAGGGACGGTACCTACAATGAGCAGTTCTTC. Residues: CASSLYRDGTYNEQFF.

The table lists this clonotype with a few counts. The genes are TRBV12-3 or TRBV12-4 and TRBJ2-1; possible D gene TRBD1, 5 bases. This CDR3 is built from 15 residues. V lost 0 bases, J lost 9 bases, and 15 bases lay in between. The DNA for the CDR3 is TGTGCCAGCAGTTTAGCGGTAGTTGGGGCTACTGAGCAGTTCTTC. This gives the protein CASSLAVVGATEQFF.

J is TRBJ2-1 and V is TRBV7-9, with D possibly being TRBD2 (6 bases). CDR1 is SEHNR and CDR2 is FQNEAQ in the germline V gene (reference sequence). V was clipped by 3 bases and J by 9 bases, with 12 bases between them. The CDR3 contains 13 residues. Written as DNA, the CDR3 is TGTGCCAGCAGCTTGGGGGGTGCTATTGAGCAGTTCTTC. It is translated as CASSLGGAIEQFF.

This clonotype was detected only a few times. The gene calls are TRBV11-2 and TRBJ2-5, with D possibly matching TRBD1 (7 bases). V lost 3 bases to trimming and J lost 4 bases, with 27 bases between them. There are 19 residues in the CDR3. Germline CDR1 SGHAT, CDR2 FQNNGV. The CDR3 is CASSFGSLGRGDMRETQYF. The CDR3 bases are TGTGCCAGCAGCTTTGGGAGTTTGGGCAGGGGGGATATGAGAGAGACCCAGTACTTC.

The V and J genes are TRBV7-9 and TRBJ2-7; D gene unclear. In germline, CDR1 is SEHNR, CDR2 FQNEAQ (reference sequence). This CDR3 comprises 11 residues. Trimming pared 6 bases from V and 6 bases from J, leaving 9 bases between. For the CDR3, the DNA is TGTGCCAGCAGGAACGGCGTCGAGCAGTACTTC. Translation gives CASRNGVEQYF. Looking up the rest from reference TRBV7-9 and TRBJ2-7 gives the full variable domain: DTGVSQNPRHKITKRGQNVTFRCDPISEHNRLYWYRQTLGQGPEFLTYFQNEAQLEKSRLLSDRFSAERPKGSFSTLEIQRTEQGDSAMYLCASRNGVEQYFGPGTRLTVT.

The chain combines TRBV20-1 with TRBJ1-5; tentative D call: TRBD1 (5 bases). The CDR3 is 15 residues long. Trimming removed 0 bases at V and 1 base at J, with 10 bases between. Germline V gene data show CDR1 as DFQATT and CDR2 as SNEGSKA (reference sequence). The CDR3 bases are TGCAGTGCTAGAGATCTCCGGGGCAGCAATCAGCCCCAGCATTTT. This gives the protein CSARDLRGSNQPQHF.

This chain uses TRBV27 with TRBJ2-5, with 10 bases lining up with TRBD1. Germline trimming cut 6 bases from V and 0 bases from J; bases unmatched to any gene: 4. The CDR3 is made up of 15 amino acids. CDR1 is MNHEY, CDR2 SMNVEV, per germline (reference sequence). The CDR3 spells CASSLDRGDQETQYF. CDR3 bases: TGTGCCAGCAGCTTGGACAGGGGGGACCAAGAGACCCAGTACTTC.